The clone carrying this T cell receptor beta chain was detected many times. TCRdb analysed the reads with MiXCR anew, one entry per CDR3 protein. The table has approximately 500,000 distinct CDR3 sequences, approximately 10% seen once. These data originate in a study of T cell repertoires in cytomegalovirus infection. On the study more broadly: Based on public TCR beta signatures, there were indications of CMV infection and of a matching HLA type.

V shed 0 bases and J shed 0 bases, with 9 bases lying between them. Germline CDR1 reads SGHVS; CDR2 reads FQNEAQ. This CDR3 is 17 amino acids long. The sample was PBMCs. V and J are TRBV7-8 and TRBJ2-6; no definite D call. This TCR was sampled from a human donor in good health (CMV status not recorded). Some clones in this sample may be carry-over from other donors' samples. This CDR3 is CASSLASAFSGANVLTF. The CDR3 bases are TGTGCCAGCAGCTTAGCCTCGGCCTTCTCTGGGGCCAACGTCCTGACTTTC.